These 24 T cell receptor beta chains were sequenced from one sample in a study of tumor-infiltrating lymphocytes in primary liver carcinoma. Investigators took RNA and DNA out together from 20-30 mg of unsorted bulk tissue. The template, about 500 ng total RNA, yielded TCR beta cDNA made with a constant-region primer. It was through three nested multiplex PCR rounds of slightly modified ARM-PCR that TCR beta libraries arose. TRBV1-TRBV30 forward primers and a C-beta reverse primer were used in the first two PCR rounds, which each ran for around 10 cycles. MiXCR, applied by TCRdb to the multiplex PCR reads, yields one record per CDR3 protein. The sample lists 80,000 to 100,000 distinct CDR3 sequences, 55% to 75% seen once, with 27% in the top ten. The source material was tumor-adjacent normal liver tissue. The receptors come from a man in his forties with primary liver carcinoma and hepatitis B virus infection.

Remarks on this clonotype: One junction end disagrees with the germline gene, perhaps due to a read error. This chain uses TRBV19 with TRBJ2-6, with a tentative D call TRBD1 (5 bases). The length of the CDR3 is 14 residues. Germline CDR1 reads LNHDA; CDR2 reads SQIVND (reference sequence). The CDR3 nucleotides are TGTGCCAGTAAATGGGTCTCTGGGGCCAACGTCCCGACTTTC. Protein product: CASKWVSGANVPTF.

For this clonotype: This may stem from a read error, because a much larger clone lies one nucleotide away. The chain is built from TRBV14 and TRBJ2-7; TRBD1 matches 9 bases. There are 15 residues in the CDR3. Germline CDR1 SGHDN, CDR2 FVKESK. In DNA, the CDR3 is TGTGCCAGCAGCCAGACTGGGACAGGGTCCTACGAGCTGTACTTC. Its translation: CASSQTGTGSYELYF.

This clonotype appeared a few times. The chain links TRBV11-1 to TRBJ2-7; no clear D gene. The length of the CDR3 is 13 residues. CDR1 and CDR2 from the germline V gene are SGHAT and FQDESV (reference sequence). V lost 5 bases and J lost 6, with 14 bases in between. In nucleotides, the CDR3 is TGTGCCAGCAGCCTTCAATGGGGATTCGAGCAGTACTTC. Its translation is CASSLQWGFEQYF.

In the case of this clonotype: The junction differs from germline at one of its ends, possibly a read error. The chain joins TRBV5-6 to TRBJ2-1; D may be TRBD1 (5 bases). Germline lookup yields CDR1 SGHDT and CDR2 YYEEEE. This CDR3 comprises 15 residues. This CDR3 reads CAGSLGTLRAHEQFF. In DNA form, the CDR3 reads TGTGCCGGCAGCTTGGGAACTCTCAGGGCTCATGAGCAGTTCTTC.

A word on this clonotype: A clone one base away is much larger, so this may be a read error. The V call is TRBV13, the J call TRBJ2-7, with a weak D call TRBD1 (5 bases). Germline-derived CDR1 and CDR2 are PRHDT and FYEKMQ (reference sequence). There are 13 residues in the CDR3. This chain's CDR3 is CASSLGHDYEQYF. CDR3 nucleotide sequence: TGTGCCAGCAGCCTAGGACATGACTACGAGCAGTACTTC.

For this clonotype: Here the CDR3 omits its conserved ending phenylalanine or tryptophan, so a read error is the likely source. The CDR3 DNA reads TGTGCCAGCAGCTTAGAGGTGGGGGCAGGGCTCTACAATGAGCAGTTCTCC. It encodes CASSLEVGAGLYNEQFS. The chain has TRBV11-2 and TRBJ2-1; D might be TRBD1 (6 bases). This CDR3 comprises 17 residues. CDR1 SGHAT and CDR2 FQNNGV come from the germline V gene. V was trimmed by 0 bases and J by 3 bases, leaving 15 bases between them.

Regarding this clonotype: A much larger clone differs from this one at a single base, so this may be a read error. The chain employs TRBV10-3 and TRBJ2-1; TRBD2 matches 7 bases. This CDR3 contains 14 residues. The V segment lost 6 bases and the J segment 8 bases; nucleotides outside the gene matches: 10. The germline V gene encodes CDR1 ENHRY and CDR2 SYGVKD. CDR3 sequence reads: CAISPISGKDEQFF. The DNA of the CDR3 is TGTGCCATCAGCCCCATAAGCGGGAAGGATGAGCAGTTCTTC.

Regarding this clonotype: This sequence may be a read error, since a much larger clone differs from it by one base. The chain carries TRBV7-8 and TRBJ2-5, with a tentative D call TRBD2 (5 bases). The CDR3 extends over 13 amino acids. Germline values: CDR1 SGHVS, CDR2 FQNEAQ. The CDR3 region has the DNA TGTGCCAGCCGCTTAGGACTGGGGGAGACCCAGTACTTC. Translated, it gives CASRLGLGETQYF.

This clonotype appeared many times. This chain connects TRBV6-5 to TRBJ2-1; 9 positions match TRBD2. V was clipped by 8 bases and J by 8 bases; unmatched bases: 10. The CDR3 totals 14 residues. Per the germline V gene, CDR1 is MNHEY and CDR2 is SVGAGI. This CDR3 is CASAVLAGRDEQFF. The CDR3 coding sequence is TGTGCCAGCGCAGTCCTAGCGGGGAGGGATGAGCAGTTCTTC.

Points on this clonotype: A much more abundant neighbour one base away suggests this may be a read error. V is TRBV6-5 and J is TRBJ1-2; TRBD1 matches 8 bases. This CDR3 region has 16 residues. Germline assignment: CDR1 MNHEY and CDR2 SVGAGI. The CDR3 is CVSSPTGTGVNYGYTF. The CDR3 DNA is TGTGTCAGCAGCCCGACCGGGACAGGAGTGAACTATGGCTACACCTTC.

This clonotype was recorded a few times. CDR3: CASSFRETQREQYF. CDR3 sequence (DNA): TGTGCCAGCAGTTTCCGTGAGACTCAACGGGAGCAGTACTTC. The genes are TRBV12-3 or TRBV12-4 and TRBJ2-7; D is undetermined. Trimming pared 3 bases from V and 7 bases from J, leaving 16 bases between. This CDR3 region has 14 residues.

A remark on this clonotype: A much larger clone differs from this one at a single base, so this may be a read error. The CDR3 protein is CAWSVNRDSPLRF. The CDR3 nucleotides are TGTGCCTGGAGTGTGAACAGGGATTCACCCCTCCGCTTT. V is TRBV30 and J is TRBJ1-6; D perhaps matches TRBD1 (6 bases). The CDR3 loop spans 13 amino acids. Germline CDR1 reads GTSNPN; CDR2 reads SVGIG (reference sequence).

The CDR3 nucleotides are TGTGCCAGTAGTATGGGCACTAGCGGGAGTTTGTATTTT. Protein product: CASSMGTSGSLYF. The chain links TRBV19 to TRBJ2-3; 11 positions agree with TRBD2. V trimming: 3 bases; J trimming: 14 bases; junction bases outside the gene matches: 7. This CDR3 spans 13 amino acids. CDR1 and CDR2 (germline): LNHDA, SQIVND (reference sequence).

This sequence joins TRBV7-8 and TRBJ2-1; either TRBD1 or TRBD2 may fit D (5 bases each). Trimming removed 5 bases at V and 0 bases at J, with 17 bases between. Germline lookup yields CDR1 SGHVS and CDR2 FQNEAQ. The CDR3 runs to 17 residues. In DNA, the CDR3 is TGTGCCAGCAGCCCAGTCCGGGACCCCACCTCCTACAATGAGCAGTTCTTC. This codes for CASSPVRDPTSYNEQFF.

This clonotype was seen once. Germline is not matched at one junction end, which may reflect a read error. The J gene is TRBJ2-7, the V gene TRBV11-2; D uncertain. Germline lookup yields CDR1 SGHAT and CDR2 FQNNGV. The CDR3 has 15 residues. The CDR3 nucleotides read TGTGTCAGCAGTCTGTGGTCAGGCCCCTCTGGCGAGCAGTACTTC. The encoded protein is CVSSLWSGPSGEQYF. Filled out from reference TRBV11-2 and TRBJ2-7, the complete variable domain reads EAGVAQSPRYKIIEKRQSVAFWCNPISGHATLYWYQQILGQGPKLLIQFQNNGVVDDSQLPKDRFSAERLKGVDSTLKIQPAKLEDSAVYLCVSSLWSGPSGEQYFGPGTRLTVT.

This clonotype was counted ten times or more. The chain has TRBV29-1 and TRBJ2-1; 10 bases line up with TRBD2. Germline V gene data show CDR1 as SQVTM and CDR2 as ANQGSEA. V shed 1 base and J 6 bases; nucleotides not matched to a gene: 15. The CDR3 has 18 amino acids. The CDR3 sequence is CSVEGGSSGGPFVNEQFF. The CDR3 DNA is TGCAGCGTTGAAGGGGGGTCTAGCGGGGGACCCTTTGTCAATGAGCAGTTCTTC.

On this clonotype: This could be a read error, since a much larger clone is one nucleotide away. The gene calls are TRBV5-6 and TRBJ1-4; TRBD1 matches at 9 bases. Germline CDR1 is SGHDT and CDR2 is YYEEEE. CDR3 length: 16 residues. CDR3 sequence reads: CASSADPGQGGEKLLF. The CDR3, as DNA: TGTGCCAGCAGCGCGGACCCGGGACAGGGAGGGGAAAAACTGCTTTTT. Using reference TRBV5-6 and TRBJ1-4 for the parts outside the CDR3, the full variable domain is DAGVTQSPTHLIKTRGQQVTLRCSPKSGHDTVSWYQQALGQGPQFIFQYYEEEERQRGNFPDRFSGHQFPNYSSELNVNALLLGDSALYLCASSADPGQGGEKLLFGSGTQLSVL.

Note on this clonotype: This may come from a read error, since a much larger clone is one base off. V gene TRBV29-1 combines with J gene TRBJ2-3, with D tentatively TRBD1 (5 bases). The CDR3 has 11 residues. CDR1 and CDR2 (germline): SQVTM, ANQGSEA. V lost 4 bases to trimming and J lost 11 bases, with 13 bases between them. The CDR3 DNA sequence: TGCAGCGTTGTTAGAAAAGGACAGCAGTATTTT. Encoded protein: CSVVRKGQQYF.

This clonotype was seen at least ten times. The chain employs TRBV5-1 and TRBJ1-2; possible D gene TRBD1, 6 bases. The CDR3 length is 12 residues. Germline V gene data show CDR1 as SGHRS and CDR2 as YFSETQ. Between the trimmed V and J ends, which lost 4 bases and 6 bases, there was a span of 10 bases. CDR3 in amino acids: CASSPQGNGYTF. The CDR3 nucleotides read TGCGCCAGCAGCCCACAGGGTAATGGCTACACCTTC.

To note about this clonotype: With a much larger clone just one base away, this may be a read error. The V and J genes are TRBV5-4 and TRBJ2-3; D unresolved. The CDR3 has 12 amino acids. The germline CDR1 and CDR2 sequences are SGHNT and YYREEE (reference sequence). CDR3 in DNA: TGTGCCATCAGCTCGCCCTTGGATACGCAGTATTTT. It yields the protein CAISSPLDTQYF.

About this clonotype: One junction end does not reproduce the germline sequence, and a read error may be involved. This chain uses TRBV6-6 with TRBJ2-7; 8 bases line up with TRBD1. The CDR3 has 15 residues. Germline CDR1 reads MNHNY; CDR2 reads SVGAGI (reference sequence). CDR3 sequence: CASSSSDRVDYVQYF. The CDR3, as DNA: TGTGCCAGCAGTTCGTCGGACAGGGTTGACTACGTGCAGTACTTC.

The sample holds many counts of this clonotype. V usage is TRBV30 and J usage is TRBJ1-5; a possible D gene is TRBD1 (6 bases). The CDR3 is 15 amino acids. V was pared by 1 base and J by 6 bases, with 16 bases between. Germline-derived CDR1 and CDR2 are GTSNPN and SVGIG (reference sequence). CDR3 in amino acids: CAWSGIAGDVQPQHF. In DNA form, the CDR3 reads TGTGCCTGGAGTGGAATCGCAGGGGACGTTCAGCCCCAGCATTTT.

There are a few counts of this clonotype. The CDR3 is CASSKGASGGNTEAFF. CDR3 sequence (DNA): TGTGCCAGCAGTAAGGGAGCCTCAGGGGGGAACACTGAAGCTTTCTTT. This chain joins TRBV6-6 and TRBJ1-1; 7 bases align to TRBD1. CDR1 and CDR2 from the germline V gene are MNHNY and SVGAGI (reference sequence). Unmatched junction bases numbered 10, after V lost 5 bases and J lost 1 base. The CDR3 sequence is 16 residues long.

Concerning this clonotype: A read error may explain this, as a much larger clone is one base away. The rearrangement joins TRBV10-3 to TRBJ2-5; D ambiguous. Per the germline V gene, CDR1 is ENHRY and CDR2 is SYGVKD. The length of the CDR3 is 12 residues. The CDR3 coding sequence is TGTGCCATCAGTGAGGGGAAAGAGATCCAGTACTTC. Its translation is CAISEGKEIQYF.